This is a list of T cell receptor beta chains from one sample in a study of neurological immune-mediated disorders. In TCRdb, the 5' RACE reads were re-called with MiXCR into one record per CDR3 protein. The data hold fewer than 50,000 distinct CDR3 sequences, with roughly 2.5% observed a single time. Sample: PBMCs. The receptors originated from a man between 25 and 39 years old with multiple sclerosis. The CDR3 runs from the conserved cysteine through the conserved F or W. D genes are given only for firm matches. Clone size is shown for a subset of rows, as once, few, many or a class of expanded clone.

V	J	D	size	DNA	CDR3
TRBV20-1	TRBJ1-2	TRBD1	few	TGCAGTGCTAGAGAAGGGGAGGGGGCTAGGGGCTACACCTTC	CSAREGEGARGYTF
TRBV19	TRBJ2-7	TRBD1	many	TGTGCCAGTAACCCAGGGGGCCCCTACGAGCAGTACTTC	CASNPGGPYEQYF
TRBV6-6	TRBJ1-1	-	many	TGTGCCAGCAGTTACACCGGGTTGGAAGCTTTCTTT	CASSYTGLEAFF
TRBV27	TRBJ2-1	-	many	TGTGCCAGCAGTTATGGGTGGGATGAGCAGTTCTTC	CASSYGWDEQFF
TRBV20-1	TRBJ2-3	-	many	TGCAGTGCCCAAATTAGCGACCGTGTCACAGATACGCAGTATTTT	CSAQISDRVTDTQYF
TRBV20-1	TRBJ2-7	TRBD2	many	TGCAGTGCTAGAGGACTAGCGGGAGACTCCTACGAGCAGTACTTC	CSARGLAGDSYEQYF
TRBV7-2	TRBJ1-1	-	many	TGTGCCAGCAGCCCTCAAACCATGGGAAAAAATATCGGGGGAGCTTTCTTT	CASSPQTMGKNIGGAFF
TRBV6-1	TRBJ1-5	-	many	TGTGCCAGCAGTGGTGGCGGGGGGGTTTCAGCCCAGCATTTT	CASSGGGGVSAQHF
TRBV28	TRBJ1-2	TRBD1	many	TGTGCCAGCAGGCCTCGACAGGGATCTAACTATGGCTACACCTTC	CASRPRQGSNYGYTF
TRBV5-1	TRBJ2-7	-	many	TGCGCCAGCAGCTTGGACCAGGGTGGTTCCGAGCAGTACTTC	CASSLDQGGSEQYF
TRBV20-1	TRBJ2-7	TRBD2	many	TGCAGTGCTAGCCGGGGGACTAGCGGGAGTAACGAGCAGTACTTC	CSASRGTSGSNEQYF
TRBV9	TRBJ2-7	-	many	TGTGCCAGCAGCGTAGGAGGGCAGGGGTCTTACGAGCAGTACTTC	CASSVGGQGSYEQYF
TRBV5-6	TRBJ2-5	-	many	TGTGCCAGCAGCTCCGTTAGCGGAGGTCGACAAGAGACCCAGTACTTC	CASSSVSGGRQETQYF
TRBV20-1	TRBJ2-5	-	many	TGCAGTGCTGGTCGGGCTTTAGAGACCCAGTACTTC	CSAGRALETQYF
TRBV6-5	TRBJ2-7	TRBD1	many	TGTGCCAGCAGTTACTCAGCAGGGGGAGAGCAGTACTTC	CASSYSAGGEQYF
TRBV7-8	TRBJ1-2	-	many	TGTGCCAGCAGCTTAGGGGTCCGTTCAGGGTATGGCTACACCTTC	CASSLGVRSGYGYTF
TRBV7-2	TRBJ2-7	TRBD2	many	TGTGCCAGCAGTCCCACTAGCGGGAAGTTCCACGAGCAGTACTTC	CASSPTSGKFHEQYF
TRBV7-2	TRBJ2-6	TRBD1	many	TGTGCCAGCAGCCACAGGGGTTCTGGGGCCAACGTCCTGACTTTC	CASSHRGSGANVLTF
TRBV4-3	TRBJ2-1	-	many	TGCGCCAGCAGCCAAGAATGGTCAGATATTATGAGCTCCTACAATGAGCAGTTCTTC	CASSQEWSDIMSSYNEQFF
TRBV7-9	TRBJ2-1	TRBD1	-	TGTGCCAGCAGCCCCGACAGGGGTCGCTTTTATGAGCAGTTCTTC	CASSPDRGRFYEQFF
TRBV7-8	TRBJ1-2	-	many	TGTGCCAGCAGCTTAGAGGCAGACAACTATGGCTACACCTTC	CASSLEADNYGYTF
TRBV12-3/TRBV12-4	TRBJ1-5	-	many	TGTGCCAGCAGTTTTGCAGGGGCCTACAATCAGCCCCAGCATTTT	CASSFAGAYNQPQHF
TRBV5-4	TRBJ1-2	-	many	TGTGCCAGCAGCACCTTGGGGAATTATGGCTACACCTTC	CASSTLGNYGYTF
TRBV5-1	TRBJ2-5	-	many	TGCGCCAGCAGCGTGGAAGGGGAGACCCAGTACTTC	CASSVEGETQYF
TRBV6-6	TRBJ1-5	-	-	TGTGCCAGCAGTTACCCTCCCATTACTCAGCCCCAGCATTTT	CASSYPPITQPQHF
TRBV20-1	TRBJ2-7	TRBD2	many	TGCAGTGCTAGAGATCTGGAGGGAGGGATCTACGAGCAGTACTTC	CSARDLEGGIYEQYF
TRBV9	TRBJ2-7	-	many	TGTGCCAGCAGCGTAGAGACTAGAACGGCCTACGAGCAGTACTTC	CASSVETRTAYEQYF
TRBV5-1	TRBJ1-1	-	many	TGCGCCAGCAGCTGGGCGGCCGGGGCCCCATCTGAAGCTTTCTTT	CASSWAAGAPSEAFF
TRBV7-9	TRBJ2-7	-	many	TGTGCCAGCAGCCTGGGGGACTACGAGCAGTACTTC	CASSLGDYEQYF
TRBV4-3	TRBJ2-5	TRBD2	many	TGCGCCAGCAGCCAAGCGGGAGGGAAAGAGACCCAGTACTTC	CASSQAGGKETQYF
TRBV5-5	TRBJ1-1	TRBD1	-	TGTGCCAGCAGCTTGGTAACAGGGGGCTTGAACACTGATGCTTTCTTT	CASSLVTGGLNTDAFF
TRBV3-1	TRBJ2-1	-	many	TGTGCCAGCAGCCAAGAGAGGTATGAGCAGTTCTTC	CASSQERYEQFF
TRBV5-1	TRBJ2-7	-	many	TGCGCCAGCAGCCGGGACAACACCTACGAGCAGTACTTC	CASSRDNTYEQYF
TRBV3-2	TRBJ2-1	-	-	TGTGACAGCAGAACCAGGGACAATGAGCAGTTCTTC	CDSRTRDNEQFF
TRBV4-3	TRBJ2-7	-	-	TGCGCCAGCAGCCTACGAGCCCGGGACACCGCTTACGAGCAGTACTTC	CASSLRARDTAYEQYF
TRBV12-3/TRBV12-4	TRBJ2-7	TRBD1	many	TGTGCCAGCAGCCCGGGACAGGGGCCCTACGAGCAGTACTTC	CASSPGQGPYEQYF
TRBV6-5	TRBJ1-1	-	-	TGTGCCACCTCCCTCGGGCGGGTGAACACTGAAGCTTTCTTT	CATSLGRVNTEAFF
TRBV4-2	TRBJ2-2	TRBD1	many	TGTGCCAGCAGCCAAGGGACAGGGAACACCGGGGAGCTGTTTTTT	CASSQGTGNTGELFF
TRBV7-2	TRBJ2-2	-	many	TGTGCCAGCAGCTCCGAGGGCGGTACCGGGGAGCTGTTTTTT	CASSSEGGTGELFF
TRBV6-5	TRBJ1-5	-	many	TGTGCCAGCAGTCCCGACCGGGGAAGCAATCAGCCCCAGCATTTT	CASSPDRGSNQPQHF
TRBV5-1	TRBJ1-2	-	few	TGCGCCAGCAGCGAGAAGGGACGGAACTATGGCTACACCTTC	CASSEKGRNYGYTF
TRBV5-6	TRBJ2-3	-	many	TGTGCCAGCAGTCACGGAGCGGGTTCCAGCACAGATACGCAGTATTTT	CASSHGAGSSTDTQYF
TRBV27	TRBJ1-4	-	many	TGTGCCAGCAGTTTAAACAGAAATGAAAAACTGTTTTTT	CASSLNRNEKLFF
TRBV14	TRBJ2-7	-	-	TGTGCCAGCAGCCCCCACCCCGGGACCCATTCTTCGTTC	CASSPHPGTHSSF
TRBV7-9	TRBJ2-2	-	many	TGTGCCAGCAGGAGTCCAGAGAACACCGGGGAGCTGTTTTTT	CASRSPENTGELFF
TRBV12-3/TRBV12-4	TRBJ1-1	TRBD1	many	TGTGCCAGCAGTTTCGACAGGGGGGGACAATTGAACACTGAAGCTTTCTTT	CASSFDRGGQLNTEAFF
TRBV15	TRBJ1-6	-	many	TGTGCCACCAGCAGAGATATAAGGTCCTATAATTCACCCCTCCACTTT	CATSRDIRSYNSPLHF
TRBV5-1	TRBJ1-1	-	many	TGCGCCAGCAGCTTGTCCGGGAGGTCCACTGAAGCTTTCTTT	CASSLSGRSTEAFF
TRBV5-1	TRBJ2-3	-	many	TGCGCCAGCAGCGTCAACACAGATACGCAGTATTTT	CASSVNTDTQYF
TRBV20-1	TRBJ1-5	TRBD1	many	TGCAGTGCCCTGGGACAGCTCAATCAGCCCCAGCATTTT	CSALGQLNQPQHF
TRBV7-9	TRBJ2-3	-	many	TGTGCCAGCAGTCAAGCCGGGCGGGACACAGATACGCAGTATTTT	CASSQAGRDTDTQYF
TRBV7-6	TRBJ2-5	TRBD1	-	TGTGCCAGCAGCTCTCGGGACAGGGGAGAGACCCAGTACTTC	CASSSRDRGETQYF
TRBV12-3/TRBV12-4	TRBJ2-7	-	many	TGTGCCAGCAGAGTCGGACAATACGAGCAGTACTTC	CASRVGQYEQYF
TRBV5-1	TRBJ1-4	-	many	TGCGCCAGCAGCCCCGGGAGTTTTGATGAAAAACTGTTTTTT	CASSPGSFDEKLFF
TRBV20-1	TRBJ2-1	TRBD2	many	TGCAGTGCTAGAGATGCTAGCGGGGGTTTTGGATTGGGTGAGCAGTTCTTC	CSARDASGGFGLGEQFF
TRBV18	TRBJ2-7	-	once	TGTGCCAGCTCACCCGTGAGGGGACGAATGGGCGAGCAGTACTTC	CASSPVRGRMGEQYF
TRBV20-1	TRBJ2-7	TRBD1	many	TGCAGTGCTAGCCCAGCGGGACAGGGCTACGAGCAGTACTTC	CSASPAGQGYEQYF
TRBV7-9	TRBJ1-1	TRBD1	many	TGTGCCAGCAGCTTAGCGACAGGGCTCGACACTGAAGCTTTCTTT	CASSLATGLDTEAFF
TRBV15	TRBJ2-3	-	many	TGTGCCACCGGGGACTTACGCTCTGATACGCAGTATTTT	CATGDLRSDTQYF
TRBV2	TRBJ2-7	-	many	TGTGCCAGCCCATTGGAGGGGGCGCAAAGCTCCTACGAGCAGTACTTC	CASPLEGAQSSYEQYF